This T cell receptor (beta chain) was recorded in a study of siplizumab effects on memory and regulatory T cells. CDR3 size: 16 residues. This clone was picked up a small number of times. What it recognizes is unknown. Libraries were prepared by immunoSEQ multiplex PCR; TCRdb keeps only in-frame clonotypes and omits some of them. Of under 110,000 clones listed, 80% to 95% are singletons. Findings and caveats of the study: Proliferating clones, CD4+ or CD8+, lacked an assignable naive or memory phenotype in roughly 80-97% of cases. Treg origin accounted for an average of roughly 69% of mappable alloreactive CD4+ clones with siplizumab and 25% to 30% in controls. Memory cells that were CD4+ and unstimulated gave rise to alloreactive sequences, which siplizumab significantly reduced.

The TCR originated in a human donor in good health. The rearrangement uses TRBV21-1 and TRBJ2-4; the table's D call, TRBD1, has no DNA check behind it. TRBV21-1 is labeled a pseudogene. Sequencing was done on a sample of non-Treg CD4+ T cells sorted from blood. CDR3 in DNA: TGTGCCAGCAGCCCAGGGGCCCAGATAGCCAAAAACATTCAGTACTTC. Translated, it gives CASSPGAQIAKNIQYF.